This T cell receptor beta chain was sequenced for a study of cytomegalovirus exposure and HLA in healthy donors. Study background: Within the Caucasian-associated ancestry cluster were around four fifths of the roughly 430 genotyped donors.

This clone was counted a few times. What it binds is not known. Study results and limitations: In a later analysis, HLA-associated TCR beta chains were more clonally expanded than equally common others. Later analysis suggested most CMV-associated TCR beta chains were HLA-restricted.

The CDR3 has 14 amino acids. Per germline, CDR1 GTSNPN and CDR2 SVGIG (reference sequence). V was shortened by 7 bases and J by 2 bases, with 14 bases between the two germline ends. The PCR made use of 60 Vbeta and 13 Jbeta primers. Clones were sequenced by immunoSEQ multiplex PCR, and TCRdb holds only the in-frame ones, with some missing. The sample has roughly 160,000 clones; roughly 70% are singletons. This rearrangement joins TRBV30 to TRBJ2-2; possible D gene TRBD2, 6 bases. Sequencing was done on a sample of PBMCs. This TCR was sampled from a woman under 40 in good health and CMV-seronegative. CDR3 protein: CASPRDFNTGELFF. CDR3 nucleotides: TGTGCCTCTCCCCGGGACTTTAACACCGGGGAGCTGTTTTTT.